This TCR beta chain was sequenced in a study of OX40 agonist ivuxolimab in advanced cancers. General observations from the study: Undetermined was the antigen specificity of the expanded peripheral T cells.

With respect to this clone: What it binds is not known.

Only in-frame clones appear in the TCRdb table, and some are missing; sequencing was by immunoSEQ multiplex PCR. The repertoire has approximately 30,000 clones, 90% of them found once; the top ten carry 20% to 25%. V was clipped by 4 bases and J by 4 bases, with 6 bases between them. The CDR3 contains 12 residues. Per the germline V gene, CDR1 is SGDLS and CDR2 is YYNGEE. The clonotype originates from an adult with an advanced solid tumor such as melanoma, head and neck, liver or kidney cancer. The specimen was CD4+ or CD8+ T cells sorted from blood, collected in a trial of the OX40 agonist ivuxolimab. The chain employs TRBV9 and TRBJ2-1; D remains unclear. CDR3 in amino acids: CASSTRYNEQFF. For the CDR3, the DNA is TGTGCCAGCAGCACCCGGTACAATGAGCAGTTCTTC.